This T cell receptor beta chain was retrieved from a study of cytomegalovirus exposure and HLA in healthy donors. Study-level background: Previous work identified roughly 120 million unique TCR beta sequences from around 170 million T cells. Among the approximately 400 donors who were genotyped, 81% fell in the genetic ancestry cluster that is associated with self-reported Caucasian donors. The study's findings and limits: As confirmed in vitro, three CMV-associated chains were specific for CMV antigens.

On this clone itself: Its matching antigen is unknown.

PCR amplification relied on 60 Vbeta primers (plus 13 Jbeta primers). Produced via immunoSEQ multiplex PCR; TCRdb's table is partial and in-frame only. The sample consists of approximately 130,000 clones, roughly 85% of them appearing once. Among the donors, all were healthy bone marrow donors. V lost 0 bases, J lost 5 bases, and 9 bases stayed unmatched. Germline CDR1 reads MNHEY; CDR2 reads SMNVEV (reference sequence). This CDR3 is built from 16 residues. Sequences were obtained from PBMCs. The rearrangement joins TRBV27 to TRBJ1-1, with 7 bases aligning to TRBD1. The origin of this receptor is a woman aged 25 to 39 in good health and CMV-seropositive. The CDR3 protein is CASSLSLRGVRTEAFF. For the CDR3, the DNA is TGTGCCAGCAGTTTATCCCTCAGGGGGGTGCGAACTGAAGCTTTCTTT.